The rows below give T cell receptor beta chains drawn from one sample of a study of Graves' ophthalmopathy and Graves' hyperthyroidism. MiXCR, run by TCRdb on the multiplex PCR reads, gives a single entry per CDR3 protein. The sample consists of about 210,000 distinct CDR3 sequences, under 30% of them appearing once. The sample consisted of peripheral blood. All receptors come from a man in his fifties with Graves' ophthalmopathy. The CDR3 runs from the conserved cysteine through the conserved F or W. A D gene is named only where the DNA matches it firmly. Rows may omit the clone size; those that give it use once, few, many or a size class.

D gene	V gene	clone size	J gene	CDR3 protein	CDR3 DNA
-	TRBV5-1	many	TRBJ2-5	CASSPGTLSEETQYF	TGCGCCAGCAGCCCTGGGACACTTTCAGAAGAGACCCAGTACTTC
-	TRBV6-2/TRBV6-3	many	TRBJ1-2	CASSSTGTPSYGYTF	TGTGCCAGCAGTTCAACCGGGACCCCCTCGTATGGCTACACCTTC
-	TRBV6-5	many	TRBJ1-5	CASRLQSYSNQPQHF	TGTGCCAGCAGACTACAGAGTTATAGCAATCAGCCCCAGCATTTT
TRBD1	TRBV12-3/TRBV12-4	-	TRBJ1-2	CASRGKDRGDYGYTF	TGTGCCAGCAGAGGAAAAGACAGGGGCGACTATGGCTACACCTTC
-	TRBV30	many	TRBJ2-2	CAWSSGARLNTGELFF	TGTGCCTGGAGTTCAGGGGCCAGGTTGAACACCGGGGAGCTGTTTTTT
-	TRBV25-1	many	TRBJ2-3	CASSDGAITDTQYF	TGTGCCAGCAGTGACGGGGCTATCACAGATACGCAGTATTTT
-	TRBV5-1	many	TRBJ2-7	CASSLDSRSYEQYF	TGCGCCAGCAGCTTGGACTCCCGATCCTACGAGCAGTACTTC
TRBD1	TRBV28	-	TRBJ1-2	CASRPRDRVSYGYTF	TGTGCCAGCAGGCCCCGGGACAGGGTATCCTATGGCTACACCTTC
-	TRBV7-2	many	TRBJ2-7	CASSLDGGTTRGEQYF	TGTGCCAGCAGCTTAGACGGCGGGACGACGCGGGGCGAGCAGTACTTC
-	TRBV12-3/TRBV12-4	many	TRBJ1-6	CASRQNNSPLHF	TGTGCCAGCAGACAAAATAATTCACCCCTCCACTTT
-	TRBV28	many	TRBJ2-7	CASSGSGLYEQYF	TGTGCCAGCAGTGGCAGCGGACTGTACGAGCAGTACTTC
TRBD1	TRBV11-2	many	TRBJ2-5	CASSSRGGDQETQYF	TGTGCCAGCAGCTCGCGAGGGGGCGACCAAGAGACCCAGTACTTC
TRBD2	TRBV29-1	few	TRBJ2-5	CSVEGLAVHNPQETQYF	TGCAGCGTGGAGGGACTAGCGGTTCACAATCCTCAAGAGACCCAGTACTTC
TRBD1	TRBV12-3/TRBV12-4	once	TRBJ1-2	CASSPQGENYGYTF	TGTGCCAGCAGCCCCCAGGGGGAGAACTATGGCTACACCTTC
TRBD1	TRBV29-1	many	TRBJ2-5	CSSKPLGGRWETQYF	TGCAGCTCCAAGCCCCTAGGGGGCCGGTGGGAGACCCAGTACTTC
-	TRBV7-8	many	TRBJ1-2	CASSSPGHRGYTF	TGTGCCAGCAGCTCCCCGGGACACCGCGGCTACACCTTC
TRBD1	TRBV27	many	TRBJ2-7	CASARDRGHEQYF	TGTGCCAGCGCCAGGGACAGGGGTCACGAGCAGTACTTC
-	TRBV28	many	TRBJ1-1	CASINFGWPEAFF	TGTGCCAGCATCAATTTTGGGTGGCCTGAAGCTTTCTTT
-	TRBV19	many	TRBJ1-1	CASSIPANTEAFF	TGTGCCAGTAGTATTCCAGCGAACACTGAAGCTTTCTTT
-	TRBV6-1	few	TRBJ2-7	CASQSGASYEQYF	TGTGCCAGCCAATCTGGTGCTTCCTACGAGCAGTACTTC
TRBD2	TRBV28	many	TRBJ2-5	CASTSLAGDGETQYF	TGTGCCAGTACCTCTCTAGCGGGAGACGGAGAGACCCAGTACTTC
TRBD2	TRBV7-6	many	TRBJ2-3	CASSFGVGGSAGDTQYF	TGTGCCAGCAGCTTCGGTGTTGGCGGGAGTGCGGGAGATACGCAGTATTTT
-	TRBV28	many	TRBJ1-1	CATHGTLNTEAFF	TGTGCCACCCACGGGACGTTGAACACTGAAGCTTTCTTT
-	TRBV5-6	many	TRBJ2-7	CASSFLVNPLYEQYF	TGTGCCAGCAGCTTTCTAGTAAACCCCCTCTACGAGCAGTACTTC
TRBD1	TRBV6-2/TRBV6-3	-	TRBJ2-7	CASTLDRGLYEQYF	TGTGCCAGCACCTTGGACAGGGGGCTATACGAGCAGTACTTC
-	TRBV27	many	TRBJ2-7	CASSLRGPSLVEQYF	TGTGCCAGCAGTTTAAGGGGACCGTCCCTAGTCGAGCAGTACTTC
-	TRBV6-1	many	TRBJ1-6	CASSEREGSPLHF	TGTGCCAGCAGTGAACGAGAGGGGTCACCCCTCCACTTT
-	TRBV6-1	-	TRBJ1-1	CASSLGPFDVTEAFF	TGTGCCAGCTCCCTCGGGCCCTTTGATGTCACTGAAGCTTTCTTT